This TCR beta chain was captured in a study of blood T cell repertoires in COVID-19. Looking at the study overall: Sources were T cells, B-cell-depleted T cells, or PBMCs; the material itself was cDNA or gDNA.

V was clipped by 0 bases and J by 7 bases, with 7 bases between them. This CDR3 spans 13 amino acids. Germline values: CDR1 SGHNT, CDR2 YENEEA. Participant ages covered roughly 18 to 89 years across around 22 US areas. Donors in Cohort 3 who had recovered were those with two negative PCRs, healthcare professional clearance, or resolution of their symptoms. Original processing methods: The authors estimated nucleated cell counts from reference gene primer amplification. The repertoire was sequenced with immunoSEQ multiplex PCR; TCRdb's copy has only in-frame clones and lacks some. Clone size and the V and J calls come from that table; the DNA yielded D and trimming. The table includes fewer than 400,000 clones, about nine tenths detected once.

The chain joins TRBV11-3 to TRBJ1-3; TRBD1 is a possible D gene (5 bases). This receptor was taken from a woman in her thirties who had recovered from COVID-19. Specimen: PBMCs or T cells enriched from blood (not recorded which). DNA for the CDR3: TGTGCCAGCAGCTTAGATTACAGGAACACCATATATTTT. This translates into CASSLDYRNTIYF.